The clone carrying this TCR beta chain was counted once. The sample originates from a study of T cell changes during pregnancy in multiple sclerosis. TCRdb keeps only in-frame clones here, not all; method: immunoSEQ multiplex PCR. The sample carries roughly 70,000 clones, approximately 92% recorded once. The length of the CDR3 is 15 residues. Germline CDR1 and CDR2: MDHEN and SYDVKM. The junction had 7 bases not matched to a gene; V was cut back by 7 bases and J by 0 bases. The J gene is TRBJ2-5, the V gene TRBV28, with 8 bases identical to TRBD1. Sequenced material: peripheral blood, taken in the third trimester of pregnancy. The TCR comes from a female donor in good health, enrolled as a control in a pregnancy study. The CDR3 DNA reads TGTGCCAGCACCACAGGGGGACTGTACCAAGAGACCCAGTACTTC. Translation: CASTTGGLYQETQYF.